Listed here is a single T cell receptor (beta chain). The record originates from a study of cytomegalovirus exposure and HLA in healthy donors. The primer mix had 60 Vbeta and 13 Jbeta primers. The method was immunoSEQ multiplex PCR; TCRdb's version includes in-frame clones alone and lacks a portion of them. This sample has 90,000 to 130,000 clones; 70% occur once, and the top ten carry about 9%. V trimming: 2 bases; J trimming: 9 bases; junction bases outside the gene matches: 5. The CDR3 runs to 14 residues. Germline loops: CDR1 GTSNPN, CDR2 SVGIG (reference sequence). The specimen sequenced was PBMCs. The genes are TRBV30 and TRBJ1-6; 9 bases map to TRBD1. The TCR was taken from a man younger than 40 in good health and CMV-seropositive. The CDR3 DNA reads TGTGCCTGGAGTCCCCGGGACAGGGCTTCACCCCTCCACTTT. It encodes CAWSPRDRASPLHF.